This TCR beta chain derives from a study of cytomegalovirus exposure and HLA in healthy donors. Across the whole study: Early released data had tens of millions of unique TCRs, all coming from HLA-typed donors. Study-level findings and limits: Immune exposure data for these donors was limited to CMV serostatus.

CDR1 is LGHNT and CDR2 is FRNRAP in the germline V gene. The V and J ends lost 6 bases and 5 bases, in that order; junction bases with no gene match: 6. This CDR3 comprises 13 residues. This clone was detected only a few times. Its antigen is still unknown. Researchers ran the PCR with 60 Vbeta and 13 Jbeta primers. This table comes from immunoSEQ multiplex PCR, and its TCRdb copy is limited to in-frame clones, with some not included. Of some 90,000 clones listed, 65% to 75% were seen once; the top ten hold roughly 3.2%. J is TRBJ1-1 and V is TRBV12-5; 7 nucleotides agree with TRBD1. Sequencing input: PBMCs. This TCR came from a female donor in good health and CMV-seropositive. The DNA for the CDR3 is TGTGCTAGTGGAACAGGGGCGGGGACTGAAGCTTTCTTT. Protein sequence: CASGTGAGTEAFF.